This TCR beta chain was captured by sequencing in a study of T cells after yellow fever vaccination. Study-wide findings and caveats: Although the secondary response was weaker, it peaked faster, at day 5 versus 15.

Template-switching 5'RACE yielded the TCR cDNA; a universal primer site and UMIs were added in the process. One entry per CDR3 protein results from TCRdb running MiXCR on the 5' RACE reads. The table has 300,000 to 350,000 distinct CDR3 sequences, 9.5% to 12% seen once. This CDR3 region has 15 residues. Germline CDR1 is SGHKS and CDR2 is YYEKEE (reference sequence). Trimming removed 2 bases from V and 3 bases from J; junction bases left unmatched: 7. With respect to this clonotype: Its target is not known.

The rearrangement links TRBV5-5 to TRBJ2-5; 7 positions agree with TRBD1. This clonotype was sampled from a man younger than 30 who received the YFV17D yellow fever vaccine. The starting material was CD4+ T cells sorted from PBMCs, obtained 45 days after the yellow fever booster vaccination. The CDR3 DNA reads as TGTGCCAGCAGCTTCGGGGACAGTTGGAAAGAGACCCAGTACTTC. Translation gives CASSFGDSWKETQYF.